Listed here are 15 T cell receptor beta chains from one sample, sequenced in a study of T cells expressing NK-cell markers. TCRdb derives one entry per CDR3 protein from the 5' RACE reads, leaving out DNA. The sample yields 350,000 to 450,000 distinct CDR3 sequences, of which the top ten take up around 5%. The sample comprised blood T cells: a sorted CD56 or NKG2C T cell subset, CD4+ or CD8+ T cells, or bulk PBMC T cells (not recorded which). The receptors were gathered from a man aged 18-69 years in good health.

CDR3 sequence: CASSASLTTTDTQYF. The chain recombines TRBV7-2 with TRBJ2-3. The CDR3 consists of 15 residues. In germline, CDR1 is SGHTA, CDR2 FQGNSA. Filled out from reference TRBV7-2 and TRBJ2-3, the complete variable domain reads GAGVSQSPSNKVTEKGKDVELRCDPISGHTALYWYRQSLGQGLEFLIYFQGNSAPDKSGLPSDRFSAERTGGSVSTLTIQRTQQEDSAVYLCASSASLTTTDTQYFGPGTRLTVL.

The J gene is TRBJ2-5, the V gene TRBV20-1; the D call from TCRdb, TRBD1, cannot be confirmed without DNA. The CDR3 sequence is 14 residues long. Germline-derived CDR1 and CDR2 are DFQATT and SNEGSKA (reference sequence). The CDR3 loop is CSAVGGIIGETQYF.

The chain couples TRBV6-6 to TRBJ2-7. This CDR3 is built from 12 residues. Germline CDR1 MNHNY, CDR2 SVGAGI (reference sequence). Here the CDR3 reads CASRPSLYEQYF.

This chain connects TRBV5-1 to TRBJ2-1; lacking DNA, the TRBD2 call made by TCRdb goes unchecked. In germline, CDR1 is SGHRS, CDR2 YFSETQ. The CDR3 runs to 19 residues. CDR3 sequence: CASSRRLAGGPSSYNEQFF.

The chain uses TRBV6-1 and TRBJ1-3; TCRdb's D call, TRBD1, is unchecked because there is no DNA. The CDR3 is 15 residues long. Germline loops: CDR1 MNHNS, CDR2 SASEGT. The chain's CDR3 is CASGKDSFSGNTIYF.

CDR3 sequence reads: CASSYSTDSYNEQFF. The chain combines TRBV6-5 with TRBJ2-1. The CDR3 covers 15 residues. Germline values: CDR1 MNHEY, CDR2 SVGAGI.

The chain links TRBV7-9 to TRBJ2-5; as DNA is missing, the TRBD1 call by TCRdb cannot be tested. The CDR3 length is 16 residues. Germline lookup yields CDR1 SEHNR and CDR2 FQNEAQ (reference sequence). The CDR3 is CASSPANPGTKETQYF.

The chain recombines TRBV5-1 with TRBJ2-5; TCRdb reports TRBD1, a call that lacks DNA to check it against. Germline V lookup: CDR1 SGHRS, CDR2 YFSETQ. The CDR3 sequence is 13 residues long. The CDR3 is CASSAIHGKAQYF. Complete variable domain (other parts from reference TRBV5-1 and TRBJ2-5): KAGVTQTPRYLIKTRGQQVTLSCSPISGHRSVSWYQQTPGQGLQFLFEYFSETQRNKGNFPGRFSGRQFSNSRSEMNVSTLELGDSALYLCASSAIHGKAQYFGPGTRLLVL.

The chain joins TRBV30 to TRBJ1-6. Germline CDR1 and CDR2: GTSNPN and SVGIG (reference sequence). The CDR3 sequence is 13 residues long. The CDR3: CAWSVLQASPLHF. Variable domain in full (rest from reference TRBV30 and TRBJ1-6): SQTIHQWPATLVQPVGSPLSLECTVEGTSNPNLYWYRQAAGRGLQLLFYSVGIGQISSEVPQNLSASRPQDRQFILSSKKLLLSDSGFYLCAWSVLQASPLHFGNGTRLTVT.

The CDR3 protein is CASSLSGLSPTDTQYF. The chain combines TRBV7-2 with TRBJ2-3; TCRdb calls TRBD1, which cannot be checked without DNA. This CDR3 spans 16 amino acids. The V gene's germline CDR1 is SGHTA and CDR2 FQGNSA. The full variable domain, in which reference TRBV7-2 and TRBJ2-3 provide the parts outside the CDR3, is GAGVSQSPSNKVTEKGKDVELRCDPISGHTALYWYRQSLGQGLEFLIYFQGNSAPDKSGLPSDRFSAERTGGSVSTLTIQRTQQEDSAVYLCASSLSGLSPTDTQYFGPGTRLTVL.

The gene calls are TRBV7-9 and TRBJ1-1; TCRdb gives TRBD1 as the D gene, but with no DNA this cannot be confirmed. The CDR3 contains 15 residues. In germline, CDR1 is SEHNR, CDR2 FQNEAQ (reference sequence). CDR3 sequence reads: CASSHAGQVNTEAFF.

CDR3 sequence reads: CASSPRFVAGELFF. The chain is built from TRBV5-6 and TRBJ2-2; the TCRdb D gene call, TRBD1, has no DNA to confirm it. Germline V gene data show CDR1 as SGHDT and CDR2 as YYEEEE. The CDR3 has 14 residues.

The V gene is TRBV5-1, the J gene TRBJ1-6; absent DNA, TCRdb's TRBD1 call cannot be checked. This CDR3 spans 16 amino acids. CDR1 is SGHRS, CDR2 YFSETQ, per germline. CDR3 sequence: CASSFADRGYNSPLHF.

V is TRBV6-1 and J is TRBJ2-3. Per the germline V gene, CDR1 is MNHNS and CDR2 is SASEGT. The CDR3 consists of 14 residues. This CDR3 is CASRLWHGTDTQYF.

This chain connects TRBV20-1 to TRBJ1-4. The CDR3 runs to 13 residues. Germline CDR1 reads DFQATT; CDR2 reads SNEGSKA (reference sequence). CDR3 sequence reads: CSAGRTGNEKLFF.